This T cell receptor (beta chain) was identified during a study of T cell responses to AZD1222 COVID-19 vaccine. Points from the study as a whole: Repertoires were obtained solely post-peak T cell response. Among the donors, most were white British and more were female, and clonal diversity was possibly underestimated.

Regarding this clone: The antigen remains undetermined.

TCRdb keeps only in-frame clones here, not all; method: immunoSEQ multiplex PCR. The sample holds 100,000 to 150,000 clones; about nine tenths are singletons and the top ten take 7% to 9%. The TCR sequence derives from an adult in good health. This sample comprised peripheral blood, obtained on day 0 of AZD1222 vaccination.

The CDR3 sequence: CASTPDRGSQFF. The CDR3 DNA reads as TGTGCCAGTACCCCGGACAGGGGTTCGCAGTTCTTC. V is TRBV19 and J is TRBJ2-1, with 9 bases matching TRBD1. The CDR3 is 12 amino acids. Per germline, CDR1 LNHDA and CDR2 SQIVND (reference sequence). V was pared by 7 bases and J by 12 bases, with 7 bases of the junction left unmatched.